This TCR beta chain was documented in a study of blood T cell repertoires in COVID-19. Whole-study context: Material from acute and convalescent COVID-19 was sourced from the United States, Italy and Spain. T cells, B-cell-depleted T cells, or PBMCs supplied cDNA or gDNA.

In Cohort 3, a recovered donor had either two negative PCRs, clearance, or symptom resolution. The germline V gene has CDR1 MNHEY and CDR2 SVGAGI. The CDR3 runs 13 residues. Trimming at V came to 5 bases and at J to 7 bases, leaving 5 bases not matched to a gene. Methods used by the authors: Amplification of reference gene primers provided the estimated nucleated cell counts. Clones were sequenced by immunoSEQ multiplex PCR, and TCRdb holds only the in-frame ones, with some missing. The V and J calls and clone size come from that table; D and trimming were worked out from the DNA. The sample has around 300,000 clones, roughly nine tenths seen once.

The receptor comes from a woman between 45 and 65 years old who had recovered from COVID-19. The V call is TRBV6-5, the J call TRBJ1-5; 7 nucleotides match TRBD1. The sample taken for sequencing was PBMCs or T cells enriched from blood (not recorded which). In nucleotides, the CDR3 is TGTGCCAGCAGTCACAGGGGAGAACAGCCCCAGCATTTT. It yields the protein CASSHRGEQPQHF.